This TCR beta chain was sequenced during a study of T cell responses to AZD1222 COVID-19 vaccine. The study's findings and limits: Elevations in Spike-specific TCR breadth and depth followed administration of two AZD1222 doses. Females made up more of the donors, who were largely white British, and clonal diversity may have come out too low.

Germline values: CDR1 SGHAT, CDR2 FQNNGV. This CDR3 has 14 amino acids. Trimming took off 1 base at V and 5 bases at J, with 6 bases between the two ends. The protocol was immunoSEQ multiplex PCR, while the TCRdb copy is restricted to in-frame clones and leaves out a portion. The sample contains 90,000 to 150,000 clones, around 93% of which appear only once. Comments on this clone: Its antigen remains unknown.

The chain links TRBV11-2 to TRBJ1-6; maybe TRBD1 (6 bases). The material sequenced was peripheral blood, taken 28 days after the second AZD1222 dose. The TCR comes from an adult who received the AZD1222 COVID-19 vaccine. For the CDR3, the DNA is TGTGCCAGCAGCTTAGCAGGGGATAATTCACCCCTCCACTTT. Translation gives CASSLAGDNSPLHF. The whole variable domain, filled in from reference TRBV11-2 and TRBJ1-6, reads EAGVAQSPRYKIIEKRQSVAFWCNPISGHATLYWYQQILGQGPKLLIQFQNNGVVDDSQLPKDRFSAERLKGVDSTLKIQPAKLEDSAVYLCASSLAGDNSPLHFGNGTRLTVT.